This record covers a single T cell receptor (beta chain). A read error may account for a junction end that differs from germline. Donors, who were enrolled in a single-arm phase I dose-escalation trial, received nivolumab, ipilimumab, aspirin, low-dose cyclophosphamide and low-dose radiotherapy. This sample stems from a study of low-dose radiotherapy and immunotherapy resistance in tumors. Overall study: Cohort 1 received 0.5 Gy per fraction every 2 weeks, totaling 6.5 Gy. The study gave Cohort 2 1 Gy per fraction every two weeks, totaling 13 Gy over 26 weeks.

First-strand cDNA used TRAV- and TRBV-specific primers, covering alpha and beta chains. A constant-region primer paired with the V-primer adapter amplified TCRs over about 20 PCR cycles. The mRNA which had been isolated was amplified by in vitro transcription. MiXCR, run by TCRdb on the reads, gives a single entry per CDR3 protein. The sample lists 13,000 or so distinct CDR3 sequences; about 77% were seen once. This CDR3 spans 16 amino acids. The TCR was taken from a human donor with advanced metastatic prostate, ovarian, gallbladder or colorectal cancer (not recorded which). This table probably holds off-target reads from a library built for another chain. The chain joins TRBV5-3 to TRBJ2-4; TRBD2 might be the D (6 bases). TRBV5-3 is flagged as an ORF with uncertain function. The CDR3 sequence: CASSLELLAGQNIQYF. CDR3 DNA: TGTGCCAGCAGCTTGGAACTACTCGCGGGGCAAAACATTCAGTACTTC.